The following is a T cell receptor (beta chain) sequence with its context. Its specificity is unknown. This entry comes from a study of cytomegalovirus exposure and HLA in healthy donors. This CDR3 spans 17 amino acids. V lost 0 bases, J lost 4 bases, and 5 bases stayed unmatched. Per the germline V gene, CDR1 is MNHEY and CDR2 is SMNVEV (reference sequence). Assay used: immunoSEQ multiplex PCR; TCRdb lists only in-frame clones, some missing. The table has around 69,000 clones, roughly 95% seen once; the top ten hold over 3.5%. Study observations and caveats: The study flagged some 170 TCR beta chains as cytomegalovirus-associated. Rare TCR sequences predominated, though certain public TCRs were found in many donors.

Material for sequencing was PBMCs. The clonotype was recovered from a woman in her late teens or twenties in good health and CMV-seropositive. This rearrangement joins TRBV27 to TRBJ2-1; TRBD2 matches 11 bases. In DNA form, the CDR3 reads TGTGCCAGCAGTTTATCCGTGGGACTAGCGGCGTACAATGAGCAGTTCTTC. The encoded protein is CASSLSVGLAAYNEQFF.